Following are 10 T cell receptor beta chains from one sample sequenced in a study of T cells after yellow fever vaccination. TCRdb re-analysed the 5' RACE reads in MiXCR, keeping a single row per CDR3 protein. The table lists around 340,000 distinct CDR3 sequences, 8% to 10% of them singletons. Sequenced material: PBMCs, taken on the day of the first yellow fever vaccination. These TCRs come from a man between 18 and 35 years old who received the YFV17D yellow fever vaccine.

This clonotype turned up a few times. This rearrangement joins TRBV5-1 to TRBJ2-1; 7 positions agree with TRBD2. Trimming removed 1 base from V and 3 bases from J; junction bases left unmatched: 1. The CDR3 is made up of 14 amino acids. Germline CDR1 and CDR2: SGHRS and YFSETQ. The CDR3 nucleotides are TGCGCCAGCAGCTTGCGGGGGGACTACAATGAGCAGTTCTTC. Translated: CASSLRGDYNEQFF. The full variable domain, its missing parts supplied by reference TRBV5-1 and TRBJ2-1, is KAGVTQTPRYLIKTRGQQVTLSCSPISGHRSVSWYQQTPGQGLQFLFEYFSETQRNKGNFPGRFSGRQFSNSRSEMNVSTLELGDSALYLCASSLRGDYNEQFFGPGTRLTVL.

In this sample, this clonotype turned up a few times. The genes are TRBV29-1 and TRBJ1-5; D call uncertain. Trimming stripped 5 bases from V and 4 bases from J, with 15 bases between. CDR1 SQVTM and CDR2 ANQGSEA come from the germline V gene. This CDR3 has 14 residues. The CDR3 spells CSVRVGIGNQPQHF. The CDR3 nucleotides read TGCAGCGTTCGAGTGGGGATCGGAAATCAGCCCCAGCATTTT.

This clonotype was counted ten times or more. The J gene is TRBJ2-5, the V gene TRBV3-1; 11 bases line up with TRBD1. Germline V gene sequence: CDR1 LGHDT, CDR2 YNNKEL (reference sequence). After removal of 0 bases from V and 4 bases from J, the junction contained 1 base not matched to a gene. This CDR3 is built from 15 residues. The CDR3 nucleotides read TGTGCCAGCAGCCAAGAGGGGACAGGGGGAGAGACCCAGTACTTC. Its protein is CASSQEGTGGETQYF.

CDR3 DNA: TGTGCCAGCAGGAAAAAGGGGGGATCCTATGGCTACACCTTC. Its translation is CASRKKGGSYGYTF. V and J are TRBV6-1 and TRBJ1-2; D might be TRBD1 (6 bases). Trimming removed 6 bases from V and 4 bases from J, with 15 bases in between. This CDR3 contains 14 residues. Germline values: CDR1 MNHNS, CDR2 SASEGT.

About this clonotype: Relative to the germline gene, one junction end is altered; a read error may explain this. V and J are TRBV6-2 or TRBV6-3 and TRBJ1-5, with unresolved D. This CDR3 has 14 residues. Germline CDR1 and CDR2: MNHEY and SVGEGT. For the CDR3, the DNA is TGTGCCAGCAGGCGCGGGGAAGAAAATCAGCCCCGGCATTTT. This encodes CASRRGEENQPRHF.

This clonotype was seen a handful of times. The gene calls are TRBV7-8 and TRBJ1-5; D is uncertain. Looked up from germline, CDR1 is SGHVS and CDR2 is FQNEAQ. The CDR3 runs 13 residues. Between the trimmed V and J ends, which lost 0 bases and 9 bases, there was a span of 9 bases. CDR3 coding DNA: TGTGCCAGCAGCTTAGCGAGTTATGGGCCCCAGCATTTT. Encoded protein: CASSLASYGPQHF. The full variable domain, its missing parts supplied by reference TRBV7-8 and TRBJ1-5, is GAGVSQSPRYKVAKRGQDVALRCDPISGHVSLFWYQQALGQGPEFLTYFQNEAQLDKSGLPSDRFFAERPEGSVSTLKIQRTQQEDSAVYLCASSLASYGPQHFGDGTRLSIL.

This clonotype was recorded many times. The CDR3 DNA sequence: TGTGCCAGCAGTTTGGGGCCCCCCTGGAACACCGGGGAGCTGTTTTTT. Translating it yields CASSLGPPWNTGELFF. This rearrangement joins TRBV12-3 or TRBV12-4 to TRBJ2-2, with a weak D call TRBD1 (5 bases). Trimming took 3 bases from V and 1 from J, leaving 12 bases between them. The CDR3 totals 16 residues.

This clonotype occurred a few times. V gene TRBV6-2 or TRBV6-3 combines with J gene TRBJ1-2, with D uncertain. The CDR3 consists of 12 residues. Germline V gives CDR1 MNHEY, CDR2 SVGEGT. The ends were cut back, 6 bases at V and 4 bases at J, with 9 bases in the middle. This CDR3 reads CASRPNGYGYTF. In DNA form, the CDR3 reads TGTGCCAGCAGACCAAATGGCTATGGCTACACCTTC.

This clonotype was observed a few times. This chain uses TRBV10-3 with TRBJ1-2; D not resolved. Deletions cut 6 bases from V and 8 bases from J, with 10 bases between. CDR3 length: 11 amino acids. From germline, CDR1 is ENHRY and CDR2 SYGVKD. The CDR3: CAISAGGGYTF. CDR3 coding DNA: TGTGCCATCAGCGCGGGCGGAGGCTACACCTTC.

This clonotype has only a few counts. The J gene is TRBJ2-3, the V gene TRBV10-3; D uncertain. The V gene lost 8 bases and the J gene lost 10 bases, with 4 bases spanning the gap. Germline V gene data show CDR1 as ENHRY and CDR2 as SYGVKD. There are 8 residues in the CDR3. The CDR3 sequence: CAIRPQYF. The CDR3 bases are TGTGCCATCCGCCCGCAGTATTTT.